This T cell receptor (beta chain) appears in the sequencing data of a study of blood T cells in healthy people across ages. Study observations and caveats: Among long-lived donors, naive CD4+ cells were more numerous and diversity higher than in aged donors.

The sample holds a few counts of this clonotype. Its antigen remains unknown. Each sample had at least 6.5 million PBMCs isolated. The CDR3 spans 15 residues. In germline, CDR1 is LGHDT, CDR2 YNNKEL (reference sequence). A second PCR of 7 to 11 cycles used a sample-barcoded 5' primer and a J-beta primer mix. TCRdb re-called the 5' RACE reads through MiXCR, storing one row per CDR3 protein. Of about a million distinct CDR3 sequences in the sample, 51% were seen once. This clonotype was sampled from a woman aged 60 to 75 in good health. The sample consisted of blood. The V gene is TRBV3-1, the J gene TRBJ2-5; D unclear. TRBJ2-7 explains the end of the DNA better; the J call may be wrong. DNA of the CDR3: TGTGCCAGCAGCCAAGGGTCCGGTTTTACTTCCGAGCAGTACTTC. This encodes CASSQGSGFTSEQYF.